The T cell receptor beta chain under discussion was sequenced for a study of monozygotic twins with inflammatory bowel disease. Overall study findings and caveats: IBD patients shared fewer clonotypes with others than healthy twins, especially with disease activity.

The length of the CDR3 is 14 residues. The germline CDR1 and CDR2 sequences are SGHNT and YYREEE (reference sequence). On this clonotype itself: Its antigen is not known.

Each TCR library consumed 3,000 to 4,000 ng of total RNA. The unique tags termed UMIs, each holding a 6-nucleotide sample barcode, were added by means of template switching. After re-calling the 5' RACE reads, TCRdb lists one entry per CDR3 protein, DNA absent. The sample has about 330,000 distinct CDR3 sequences. Phlebotomy per donor yielded a single 2.5 ml blood sample. The sequence was collected from a human donor with ulcerative colitis or Crohn's disease, or a healthy co-twin of an affected twin (not recorded which). V is TRBV5-4 and J is TRBJ2-7. Sequencing used blood. CDR3 residues: CASTTWDKSYEQYF.